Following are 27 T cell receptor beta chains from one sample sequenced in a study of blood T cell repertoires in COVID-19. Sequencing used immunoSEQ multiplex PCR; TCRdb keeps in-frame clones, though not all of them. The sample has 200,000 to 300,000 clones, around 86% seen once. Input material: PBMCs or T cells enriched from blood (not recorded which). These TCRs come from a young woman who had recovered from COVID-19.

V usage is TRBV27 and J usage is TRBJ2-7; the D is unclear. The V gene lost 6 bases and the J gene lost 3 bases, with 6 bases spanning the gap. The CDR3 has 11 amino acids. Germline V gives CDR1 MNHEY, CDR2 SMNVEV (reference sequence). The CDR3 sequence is CASRSNYEQYF. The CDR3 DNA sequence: TGTGCCAGCAGGAGCAACTACGAGCAGTACTTC.

CDR3 loop: CASSEGSWETQYF. The CDR3 DNA follows: TGTGCCAGCAGTGAGGGTTCATGGGAGACCCAGTACTTC. V and J are TRBV9 and TRBJ2-5; TRBD2 might be the D (5 bases). Trimming cost V 5 bases and J 5 bases, with 13 bases left between them. The CDR3 runs to 13 residues. Germline CDR1 SGDLS, CDR2 YYNGEE. The full variable domain, rest sourced from reference TRBV9 and TRBJ2-5, is DSGVTQTPKHLITATGQRVTLRCSPRSGDLSVYWYQQSLDQGLQFLIQYYNGEERAKGNILERFSAQQFPDLHSELNLSSLELGDSALYFCASSEGSWETQYFGPGTRLLVL.

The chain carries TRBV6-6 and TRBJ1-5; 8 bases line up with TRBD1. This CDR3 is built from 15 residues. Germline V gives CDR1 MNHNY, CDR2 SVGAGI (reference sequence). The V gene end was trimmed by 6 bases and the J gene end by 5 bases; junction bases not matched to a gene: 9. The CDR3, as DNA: TGTGCCAGCAGGCAGACAGGGGCGGAACATCAGCCCCAGCATTTT. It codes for CASRQTGAEHQPQHF.

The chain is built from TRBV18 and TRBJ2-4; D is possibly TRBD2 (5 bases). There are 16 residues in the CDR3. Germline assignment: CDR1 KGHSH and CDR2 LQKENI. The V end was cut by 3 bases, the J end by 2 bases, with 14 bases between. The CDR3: CASSPSGDGSKNIQYF. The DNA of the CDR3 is TGTGCCAGCTCACCTTCCGGGGATGGGTCCAAAAACATTCAGTACTTC.

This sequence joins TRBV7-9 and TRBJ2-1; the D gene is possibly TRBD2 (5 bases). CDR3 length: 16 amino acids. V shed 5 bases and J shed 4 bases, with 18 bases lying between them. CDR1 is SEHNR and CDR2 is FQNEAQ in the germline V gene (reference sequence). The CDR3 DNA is TGTGCCAGCAGCCAACCCCGAGGGATCCAATACAATGAGCAGTTCTTC. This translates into CASSQPRGIQYNEQFF.

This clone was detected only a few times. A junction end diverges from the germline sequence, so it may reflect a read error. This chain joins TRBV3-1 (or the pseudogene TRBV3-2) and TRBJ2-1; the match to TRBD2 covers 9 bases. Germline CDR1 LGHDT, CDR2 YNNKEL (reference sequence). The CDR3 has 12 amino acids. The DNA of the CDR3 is TGTGCCAGCAGCCAAGTTAGCGGGGGCGTGCTCTTC. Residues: CASSQVSGGVLF.

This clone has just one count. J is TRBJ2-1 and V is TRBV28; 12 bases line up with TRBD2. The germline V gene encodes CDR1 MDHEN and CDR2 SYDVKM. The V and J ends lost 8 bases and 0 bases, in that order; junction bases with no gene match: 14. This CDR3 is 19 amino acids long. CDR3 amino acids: CASDSPTSGRRSSYNEQFF. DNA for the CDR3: TGTGCCAGCGATTCCCCGACTAGCGGGAGACGTAGCTCCTACAATGAGCAGTTCTTC.

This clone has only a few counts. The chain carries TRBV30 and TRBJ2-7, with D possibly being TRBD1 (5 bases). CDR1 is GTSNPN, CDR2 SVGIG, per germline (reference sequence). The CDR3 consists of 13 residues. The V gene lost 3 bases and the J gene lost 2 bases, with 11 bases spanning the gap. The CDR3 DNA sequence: TGTGCCTGGAGGCCTACAGGCACCTACGAGCAGTACTTC. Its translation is CAWRPTGTYEQYF.

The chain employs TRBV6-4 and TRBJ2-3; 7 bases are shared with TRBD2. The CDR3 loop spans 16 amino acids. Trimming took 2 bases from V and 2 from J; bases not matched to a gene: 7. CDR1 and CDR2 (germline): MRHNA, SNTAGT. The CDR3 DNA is TGTGCCAGCAGTGACAGAGCGGGACGAGTCACAGATACGCAGTATTTT. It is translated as CASSDRAGRVTDTQYF.

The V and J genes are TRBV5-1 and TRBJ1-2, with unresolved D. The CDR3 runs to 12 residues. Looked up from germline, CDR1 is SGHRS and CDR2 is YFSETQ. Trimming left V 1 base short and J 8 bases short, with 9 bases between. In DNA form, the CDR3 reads TGCGCCAGCAGCTTGATTGACGGGGGCTACACCTTC. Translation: CASSLIDGGYTF.

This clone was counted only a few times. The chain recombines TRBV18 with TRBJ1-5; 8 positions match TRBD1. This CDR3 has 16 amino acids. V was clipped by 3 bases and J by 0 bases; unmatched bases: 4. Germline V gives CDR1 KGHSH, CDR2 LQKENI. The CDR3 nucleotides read TGTGCCAGCTCACCCCTGGGACAGGATAGCAATCAGCCCCAGCATTTT. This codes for CASSPLGQDSNQPQHF.

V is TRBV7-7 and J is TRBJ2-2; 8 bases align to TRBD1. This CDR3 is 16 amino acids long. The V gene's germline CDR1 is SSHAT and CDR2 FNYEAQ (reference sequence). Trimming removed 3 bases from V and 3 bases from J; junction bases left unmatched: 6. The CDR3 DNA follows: TGTGCCAGCAGCTTGGGGACAGGAGGGGACACCGGGGAGCTGTTTTTT. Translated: CASSLGTGGDTGELFF.

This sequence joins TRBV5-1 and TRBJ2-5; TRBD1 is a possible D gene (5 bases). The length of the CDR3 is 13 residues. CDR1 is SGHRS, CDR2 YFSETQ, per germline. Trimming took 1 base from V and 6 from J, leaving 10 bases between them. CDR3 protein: CASSLIKGQTQYF. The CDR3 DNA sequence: TGCGCCAGCAGCTTGATTAAGGGGCAGACCCAGTACTTC. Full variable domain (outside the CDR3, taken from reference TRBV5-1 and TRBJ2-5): KAGVTQTPRYLIKTRGQQVTLSCSPISGHRSVSWYQQTPGQGLQFLFEYFSETQRNKGNFPGRFSGRQFSNSRSEMNVSTLELGDSALYLCASSLIKGQTQYFGPGTRLLVL.

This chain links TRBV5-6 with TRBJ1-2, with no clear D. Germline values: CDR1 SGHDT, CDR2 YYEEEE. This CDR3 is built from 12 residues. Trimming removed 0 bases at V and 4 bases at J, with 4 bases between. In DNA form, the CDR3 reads TGTGCCAGCAGCTTGGTTCTCTATGGCTACACCTTC. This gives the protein CASSLVLYGYTF.

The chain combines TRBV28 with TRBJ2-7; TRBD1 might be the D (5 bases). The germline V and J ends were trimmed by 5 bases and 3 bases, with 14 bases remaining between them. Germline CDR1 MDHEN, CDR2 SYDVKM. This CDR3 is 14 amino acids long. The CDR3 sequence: CASSSADNHYEQYF. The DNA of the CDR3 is TGTGCCAGCAGTAGTGCGGACAACCACTACGAGCAGTACTTC.

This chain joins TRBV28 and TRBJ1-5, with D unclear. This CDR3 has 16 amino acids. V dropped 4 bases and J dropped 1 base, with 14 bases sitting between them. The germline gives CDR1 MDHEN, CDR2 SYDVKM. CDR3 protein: CASSYSSLRSNQPQHF. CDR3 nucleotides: TGTGCCAGCAGTTATAGTTCTCTACGAAGCAATCAGCCCCAGCATTTT.

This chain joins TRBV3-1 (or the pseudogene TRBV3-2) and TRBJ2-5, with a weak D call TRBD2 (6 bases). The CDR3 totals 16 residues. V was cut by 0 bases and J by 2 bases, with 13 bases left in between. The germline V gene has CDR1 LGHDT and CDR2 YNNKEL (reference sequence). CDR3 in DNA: TGTGCCAGCAGCCAAGAAGGCGTCGCGGGACAAGAGACCCAGTACTTC. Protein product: CASSQEGVAGQETQYF.

The CDR3 DNA sequence: TGTGCCAGCAGCTTGGTGGGCAGGGGGCTCTATGGCTACACCTTC. It yields the protein CASSLVGRGLYGYTF. V and J are TRBV5-5 and TRBJ1-2; TRBD1 matches 8 bases. The junction had 5 bases not matched to a gene; V was cut back by 0 bases and J by 4 bases. CDR1 and CDR2 from the germline V gene are SGHKS and YYEKEE (reference sequence). There are 15 residues in the CDR3. Supplemented by reference TRBV5-5 and TRBJ1-2, the full variable domain reads DAGVTQSPTHLIKTRGQQVTLRCSPISGHKSVSWYQQVLGQGPQFIFQYYEKEERGRGNFPDRFSARQFPNYSSELNVNALLLGDSALYLCASSLVGRGLYGYTFGSGTRLTVV.

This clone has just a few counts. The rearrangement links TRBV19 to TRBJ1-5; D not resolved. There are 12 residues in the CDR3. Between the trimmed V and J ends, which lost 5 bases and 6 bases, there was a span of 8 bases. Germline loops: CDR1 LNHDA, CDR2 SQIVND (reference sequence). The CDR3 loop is CASSELGQPQHF. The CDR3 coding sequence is TGTGCCAGTAGTGAGCTAGGTCAGCCCCAGCATTTT.

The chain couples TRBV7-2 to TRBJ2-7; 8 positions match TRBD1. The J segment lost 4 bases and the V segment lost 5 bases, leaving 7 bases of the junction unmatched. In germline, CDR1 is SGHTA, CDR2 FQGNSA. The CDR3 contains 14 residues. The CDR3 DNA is TGTGCCAGCAGCGAAGACAGGGGTCAGTACGAGCAGTACTTC. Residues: CASSEDRGQYEQYF.

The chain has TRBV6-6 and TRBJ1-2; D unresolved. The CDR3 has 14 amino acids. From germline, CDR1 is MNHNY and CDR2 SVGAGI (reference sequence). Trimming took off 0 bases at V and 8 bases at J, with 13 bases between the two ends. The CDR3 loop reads CASSYSDGRRGYTF. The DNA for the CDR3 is TGTGCCAGCAGTTACTCGGATGGGCGACGGGGCTACACCTTC.

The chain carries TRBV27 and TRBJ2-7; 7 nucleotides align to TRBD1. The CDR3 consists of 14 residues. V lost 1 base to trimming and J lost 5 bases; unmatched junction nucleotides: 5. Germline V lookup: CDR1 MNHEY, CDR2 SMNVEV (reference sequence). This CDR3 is CASSLLQGMDEQYF. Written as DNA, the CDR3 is TGTGCCAGCAGTTTATTACAGGGGATGGACGAGCAGTACTTC.

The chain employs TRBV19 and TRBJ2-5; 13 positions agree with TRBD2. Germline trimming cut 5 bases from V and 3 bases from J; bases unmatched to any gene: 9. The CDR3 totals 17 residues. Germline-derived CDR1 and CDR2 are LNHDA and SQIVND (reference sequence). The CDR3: CASSSHPGLAGEETQYF. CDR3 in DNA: TGTGCCAGTAGTTCCCACCCTGGACTAGCGGGAGAAGAGACCCAGTACTTC.

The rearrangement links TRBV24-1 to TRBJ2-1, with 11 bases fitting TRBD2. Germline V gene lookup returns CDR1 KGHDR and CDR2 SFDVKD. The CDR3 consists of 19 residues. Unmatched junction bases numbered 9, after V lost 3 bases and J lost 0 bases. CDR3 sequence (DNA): TGTGCCACCAGTGATCCGGGACTAGCGGCCTCGAGCTCCTACAATGAGCAGTTCTTC. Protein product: CATSDPGLAASSSYNEQFF.

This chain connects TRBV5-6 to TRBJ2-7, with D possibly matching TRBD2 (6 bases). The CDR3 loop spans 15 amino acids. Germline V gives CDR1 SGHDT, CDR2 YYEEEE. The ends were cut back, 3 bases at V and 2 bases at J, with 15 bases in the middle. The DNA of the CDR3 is TGTGCCAGCAGCTGGAGGCGCGGGGTAACCTACGAGCAGTACTTC. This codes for CASSWRRGVTYEQYF. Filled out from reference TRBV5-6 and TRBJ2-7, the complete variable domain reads DAGVTQSPTHLIKTRGQQVTLRCSPKSGHDTVSWYQQALGQGPQFIFQYYEEEERQRGNFPDRFSGHQFPNYSSELNVNALLLGDSALYLCASSWRRGVTYEQYFGPGTRLTVT.

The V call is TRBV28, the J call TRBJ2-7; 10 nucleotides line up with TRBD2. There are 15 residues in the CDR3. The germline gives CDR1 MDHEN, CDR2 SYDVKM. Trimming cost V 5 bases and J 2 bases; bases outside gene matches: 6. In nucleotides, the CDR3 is TGTGCCAGCAGTCCCCGGACTAGCGGAACCTACGAGCAGTACTTC. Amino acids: CASSPRTSGTYEQYF.

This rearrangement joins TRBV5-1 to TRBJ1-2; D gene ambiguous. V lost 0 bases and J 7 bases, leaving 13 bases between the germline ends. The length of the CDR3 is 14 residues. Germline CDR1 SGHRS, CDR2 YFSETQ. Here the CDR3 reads CASSLGLTIGGYTF. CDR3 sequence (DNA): TGCGCCAGCAGCTTGGGGTTGACTATAGGTGGCTACACCTTC.